The next 11 T cell receptor beta chains were all read from a single sample in a study of lymphopenia after photon versus proton radiotherapy. The protocol was immunoSEQ multiplex PCR, while the TCRdb copy is restricted to in-frame clones and leaves out a portion. The sample yields about 40,000 clones, 86% seen once. The sample here was peripheral blood, taken from a patient treated with proton-based radiotherapy. These receptors were obtained from a woman in her seventies with pancreatic cancer. Some clones in this sample may be carry-over from other donors' samples.

This sequence joins TRBV21-1 and TRBJ2-2; TRBD1 is the table's D call, not checked against the DNA. TRBV21-1 is a recognized pseudogene. The CDR3 is 14 residues long. In DNA, the CDR3 is TGTGCCAGCAGCTCGCAGGGAAAGACCGGGGAGCTGTTTTTT. Translated: CASSSQGKTGELFF.

The chain links TRBV7-9 to TRBJ1-5, with 7 nucleotides matching TRBD1. V dropped 2 bases and J dropped 6; count of bases not matched to a gene: 4. Germline values: CDR1 SEHNR, CDR2 FQNEAQ (reference sequence). CDR3 size: 14 residues. This CDR3 reads CASSLQGVGQPQHF. The CDR3, as DNA: TGTGCCAGCAGCTTACAGGGGGTTGGTCAGCCCCAGCATTTT.

The chain employs TRBV4-1 and TRBJ2-7; D call uncertain. The CDR3 is 15 amino acids. The V end was cut by 1 base, the J end by 2 bases, with 12 bases between. Per the germline V gene, CDR1 is MGHRA and CDR2 is YSYEKL. CDR3 loop: CASSQVGDNTYEQYF. For the CDR3, the DNA is TGCGCCAGCAGCCAAGTAGGAGACAACACCTACGAGCAGTACTTC.

The chain has TRBV6-1 and TRBJ2-3; 8 bases are a match to TRBD1. J was trimmed by 6 bases and V by 6 bases; bases with no gene match: 11. The CDR3 runs to 15 residues. CDR1 is MNHNS, CDR2 SASEGT, per germline. In DNA, the CDR3 is TGTGCCAGCAGCCCCGGACAGGGTTTGCTTGATACGCAGTATTTT. Translated: CASSPGQGLLDTQYF.

The CDR3 DNA sequence: TGTGCCAGCAGCTTGAAACAGCCTAAGGGGGAGACCCAGTACTTC. Its protein product is CASSLKQPKGETQYF. V usage is TRBV5-4 and J usage is TRBJ2-5; possible D gene TRBD1, 5 bases. The germline V gene has CDR1 SGHNT and CDR2 YYREEE (reference sequence). CDR3 size: 15 residues. The ends were cut back, 1 base at V and 5 bases at J, with 15 bases in the middle.

This rearrangement joins TRBV25-1 to TRBJ1-1; possible D gene TRBD1, 6 bases. V was clipped by 4 bases and J by 2 bases, with 11 bases between them. The CDR3 runs 14 residues. Germline V gene data show CDR1 as MGHDK and CDR2 as SYGVNS. DNA for the CDR3: TGTGCCAGCAGTGCACAGGGATTTAACACTGAAGCTTTCTTT. Amino acid sequence: CASSAQGFNTEAFF.

The chain links TRBV4-1 to TRBJ2-3; D is unresolved. Germline CDR1 is MGHRA and CDR2 is YSYEKL. V lost 0 bases and J lost 3, with 10 bases in between. The CDR3 is 15 amino acids. As DNA, the CDR3 is TGCGCCAGCAGCCAAGATGACAAAGGAACAGATACGCAGTATTTT. It yields the protein CASSQDDKGTDTQYF.

As for this clone: The junction and the germline gene differ at one end; a read error may be behind it. The V call is TRBV19, the J call TRBJ2-5; maybe TRBD2 (6 bases). This CDR3 comprises 14 residues. CDR1 LNHDA and CDR2 SQIVND come from the germline V gene (reference sequence). The CDR3 loop reads CTSSARDFRETQYF. The CDR3 DNA is TGTACCAGTAGTGCTCGGGACTTTAGGGAGACCCAGTACTTC.

J is TRBJ2-1 and V is TRBV15; D remains unclear. This CDR3 comprises 12 residues. Germline V gene data show CDR1 as LNHNV and CDR2 as YYDKDF (reference sequence). V was cut by 2 bases and J by 9 bases, with 8 bases left in between. Here the CDR3 reads CATSRSRVEQFF. The CDR3 DNA reads TGTGCCACCAGCAGATCAAGGGTTGAGCAGTTCTTC.

This chain joins TRBV30 and TRBJ1-1; D may be TRBD1 (5 bases). Germline V CDR1 and CDR2: GTSNPN, SVGIG (reference sequence). The V end lost 1 base, the J end lost 11 bases, and 20 bases lay between the germline ends. The CDR3 spans 14 residues. CDR3 in amino acids: CAWSGTLGTGGAFF. The CDR3, as DNA: TGTGCCTGGAGTGGGACATTGGGCACTGGAGGGGCTTTCTTT.

This sequence joins TRBV10-1 and TRBJ1-2; 9 nucleotides align to TRBD1. Germline trimming cut 6 bases from V and 6 bases from J; bases unmatched to any gene: 8. The length of the CDR3 is 14 residues. Looked up from germline, CDR1 is WNHNN and CDR2 is SYGVQD (reference sequence). CDR3 sequence: CASSAGTGTNGYTF. The CDR3, as DNA: TGCGCCAGCAGCGCCGGGACAGGGACGAATGGCTACACCTTC.